Following are 25 T cell receptor beta chains from one sample sequenced in a study of radiotherapy plus CTLA-4 blockade in lung cancer. Assay: immunoSEQ multiplex PCR; the TCRdb copy retains only in-frame clones and omits some. The sample holds some 120,000 clones, around 84% seen once. The source was peripheral blood, collected from a patient treated with radiotherapy plus ipilimumab. The receptors come from a human donor with non-small cell lung cancer that progressed on radiotherapy plus ipilimumab. Some clones in this sample may be carry-over from other donors' samples.

There are a few counts of this clone. The chain combines TRBV7-2 with TRBJ2-3; D unresolved. CDR1 is SGHTA, CDR2 FQGNSA, per germline. V was shortened by 1 base and J by 4 bases, with 12 bases between the two germline ends. The CDR3 loop spans 15 amino acids. The CDR3: CASSLGGHPADTQYF. CDR3 sequence (DNA): TGTGCCAGCAGCTTAGGAGGCCATCCCGCAGATACGCAGTATTTT.

The genes are TRBV7-9 and TRBJ2-1, with D maybe TRBD2 (5 bases). V was pared by 4 bases and J by 6 bases, with 19 bases between. The germline V gene encodes CDR1 SEHNR and CDR2 FQNEAQ (reference sequence). The CDR3 runs 16 residues. CDR3 DNA sequence: TGTGCCAGCAGCTCTAGAATAGCTAGCCTGATCAATGAGCAGTTCTTC. Amino acids: CASSSRIASLINEQFF.

The V and J genes are TRBV27 and TRBJ2-7; 7 bases fit TRBD1. The trim removed 6 bases at V and 4 bases at J, leaving 9 bases unmatched. The CDR3 covers 14 residues. Germline CDR1 reads MNHEY; CDR2 reads SMNVEV (reference sequence). The CDR3 here is CASRYSGTAYEQYF. The CDR3 DNA follows: TGTGCCAGCAGATATTCCGGGACAGCGTACGAGCAGTACTTC.

About this clone itself: One end of the junction does not line up with germline, which may come from a read error. This chain joins TRBV5-1 and TRBJ2-5, with TRBD1 matching over 7 bases. Per the germline V gene, CDR1 is SGHRS and CDR2 is YFSETQ. The CDR3 is 14 amino acids. In DNA form, the CDR3 reads TGCGCCAGCAGCTTCGGGACAGACCAAGGGACCCAGTACTTC. Translated: CASSFGTDQGTQYF. Looking up the rest from reference TRBV5-1 and TRBJ2-5 gives the full variable domain: KAGVTQTPRYLIKTRGQQVTLSCSPISGHRSVSWYQQTPGQGLQFLFEYFSETQRNKGNFPGRFSGRQFSNSRSEMNVSTLELGDSALYLCASSFGTDQGTQYFGPGTRLLVL.

J is TRBJ1-3 and V is TRBV5-6; no reliable D call. Germline lookup yields CDR1 SGHDT and CDR2 YYEEEE. This CDR3 is 14 amino acids long. The ends were cut back, 4 bases at V and 0 bases at J, with 8 bases in the middle. The CDR3 DNA sequence: TGTGCCAGCAGCCAAGAGAGCTCTGGAAACACCATATATTTT. This encodes CASSQESSGNTIYF.

The rearrangement joins TRBV2 to TRBJ1-1; 8 bases are shared with TRBD1. The CDR3 sequence is 13 residues long. Germline CDR1 SNHLY, CDR2 FYNNEI. V lost 5 bases, J lost 10 bases, and 9 bases stayed unmatched. The DNA for the CDR3 is TGTGCCAGCAGTCTCGACAGGGGCCACGGAGCTTTCTTT. Translated, it gives CASSLDRGHGAFF.

The rearrangement links TRBV5-6 to TRBJ1-1; 7 nucleotides line up with TRBD1. The CDR3 has 15 amino acids. The trim removed 2 bases at V and 3 bases at J, leaving 7 bases unmatched. Germline assignment: CDR1 SGHDT and CDR2 YYEEEE. The CDR3 nucleotides are TGTGCCAGCAGCTTCCGACAGGGATTTTACACTGAAGCTTTCTTT. Amino acids: CASSFRQGFYTEAFF.

V usage is TRBV7-3 and J usage is TRBJ1-2, with 8 bases lining up with TRBD1. CDR3 length: 15 amino acids. Germline-derived CDR1 and CDR2 are SGHTA and FQGTGA. V gave up 3 bases and J gave up 5 bases; unmatched junction bases: 8. The CDR3 nucleotides read TGTGCCAGCAGCTTTGGACAGGGTCTCCCTTATGGCTACACCTTC. As protein: CASSFGQGLPYGYTF.

This chain connects TRBV7-2 to TRBJ2-1, with 8 bases lining up with TRBD2. V was clipped by 3 bases and J by 6 bases; unmatched bases: 1. Germline V gives CDR1 SGHTA, CDR2 FQGNSA. This CDR3 is built from 13 residues. In DNA, the CDR3 is TGTGCCAGCAGCTTCGGGGGGGCCAATGAGCAGTTCTTC. Translated: CASSFGGANEQFF.

The J gene is TRBJ1-2, the V gene TRBV28, with 9 bases lining up with TRBD1. V dropped 5 bases and J dropped 4; count of bases not matched to a gene: 5. The CDR3 spans 14 residues. Germline CDR1 MDHEN, CDR2 SYDVKM. CDR3 sequence reads: CASSKQGAGYGYTF. CDR3 nucleotide sequence: TGTGCCAGCAGTAAACAGGGGGCGGGCTATGGCTACACCTTC.

The chain links TRBV7-2 to TRBJ2-1, with a possible D match to TRBD2 (5 bases). The CDR3 loop spans 15 amino acids. Germline V gene sequence: CDR1 SGHTA, CDR2 FQGNSA. V lost 5 bases and J lost 0, with 11 bases in between. The CDR3 is CASSILALSYNEQFF. In nucleotides, the CDR3 is TGTGCCAGCAGCATCTTAGCGCTCTCCTACAATGAGCAGTTCTTC.

Turning to this clone: Within the sample, other DNA sequences also encode this same CDR3. V usage is TRBV7-2 and J usage is TRBJ1-6, with D hard to call. Germline assignment: CDR1 SGHTA and CDR2 FQGNSA. Trimming shortened V by 1 base and J by 9 bases, and 4 bases separated the two germline ends. There are 12 residues in the CDR3. DNA of the CDR3: TGTGCCAGCAGCTTAGACAGTTCACCCCTCCACTTT. Translated: CASSLDSSPLHF.

The CDR3 protein is CASSLELAGGPTDTQYF. The CDR3 DNA reads as TGCGCCAGCAGCTTGGAGCTAGCGGGGGGGCCAACAGATACGCAGTATTTT. V usage is TRBV5-1 and J usage is TRBJ2-3; TRBD2 matches 12 bases. Germline V gene lookup returns CDR1 SGHRS and CDR2 YFSETQ. The CDR3 loop spans 17 amino acids. V lost 0 bases and J lost 3; bases outside the gene matches: 5.

J is TRBJ2-2 and V is TRBV5-4, with 10 bases that match TRBD2. V shed 3 bases and J 6 bases; nucleotides not matched to a gene: 5. This CDR3 contains 15 residues. The V gene's germline CDR1 is SGHNT and CDR2 YYREEE (reference sequence). The CDR3 loop reads CASSSPGLASGELFF. CDR3 in DNA: TGTGCCAGCAGCTCACCGGGACTAGCGTCCGGGGAGCTGTTTTTT.

The CDR3 spells CASSLGQGSNQPQHF. CDR3 sequence (DNA): TGTGCCAGCAGTTTAGGGCAGGGTAGCAATCAGCCCCAGCATTTT. The V and J genes are TRBV28 and TRBJ1-5, with D maybe TRBD1 (5 bases). V shed 2 bases and J shed 0 bases, with 8 bases lying between them. Germline V gives CDR1 MDHEN, CDR2 SYDVKM. The CDR3 loop spans 15 amino acids. Full variable domain (rest looked up from reference TRBV28 and TRBJ1-5): DVKVTQSSRYLVKRTGEKVFLECVQDMDHENMFWYRQDPGLGLRLIYFSYDVKMKEKGDIPEGYSVSREKKERFSLILESASTNQTSMYLCASSLGQGSNQPQHFGDGTRLSIL.

The chain couples TRBV6-6 to TRBJ1-4; the D is unclear. Germline V gene data show CDR1 as MNHNY and CDR2 as SVGAGI (reference sequence). With 5 bases removed from V and 5 bases from J, the gap between germline ends came to 12 bases. The CDR3 is made up of 14 amino acids. The CDR3, as DNA: TGTGCCAGCAGTGTCGCGCAGCTAAATGAAAAACTGTTTTTT. This encodes CASSVAQLNEKLFF.

This clone was detected only a few times. The genes are TRBV6-5 and TRBJ1-1, with TRBD1 matching over 12 bases. V shed 0 bases, J shed 10 bases, and the junction held 9 bases outside the gene matches. This CDR3 region has 16 residues. Germline-derived CDR1 and CDR2 are MNHEY and SVGAGI. This CDR3 is CASSYSGGTGGLRAFF. The CDR3 DNA follows: TGTGCCAGCAGTTACTCCGGGGGGACAGGGGGCTTGAGAGCTTTCTTT.

CDR3: CASSLEGTGGYEQYF. The CDR3 coding sequence is TGCGCCAGCAGCTTGGAAGGGACAGGGGGGTACGAGCAGTACTTC. This chain uses TRBV5-1 with TRBJ2-7; TRBD1 matches 11 bases. Germline CDR1 is SGHRS and CDR2 is YFSETQ. The CDR3 is 15 residues long. Germline trimming cut 0 bases from V and 4 bases from J; bases unmatched to any gene: 3.

The rearrangement joins TRBV7-8 to TRBJ2-2, with D uncertain. CDR3 length: 14 amino acids. The germline V and J ends were trimmed by 3 bases and 7 bases, with 12 bases remaining between them. The germline V gene has CDR1 SGHVS and CDR2 FQNEAQ. The CDR3: CASSFGQMSGELFF. The CDR3 coding sequence is TGTGCCAGCAGCTTTGGCCAGATGAGCGGGGAGCTGTTTTTT.

This chain links TRBV29-1 with TRBJ1-6, with 7 bases that match TRBD1. The length of the CDR3 is 13 residues. Trimming removed 3 bases from V and 9 bases from J; junction bases left unmatched: 5. Germline assignment: CDR1 SQVTM and CDR2 ANQGSEA. The CDR3, as DNA: TGCAGCGTTGATGCAGGGGGAGGTTCACCCCTCCACTTT. Translation: CSVDAGGGSPLHF.

This chain connects TRBV7-2 to TRBJ2-2; D unresolved. The length of the CDR3 is 14 residues. Germline V gene data show CDR1 as SGHTA and CDR2 as FQGNSA. The V and J ends lost 3 bases and 6 bases respectively, with 11 bases between them. The CDR3 loop reads CASSLFREPGELFF. The CDR3 DNA is TGTGCCAGCAGCTTGTTTCGTGAGCCCGGGGAGCTGTTTTTT.

The chain recombines TRBV5-8 with TRBJ1-6; no firm D call. This CDR3 has 15 amino acids. Germline CDR1 is SGHTS and CDR2 is YDEGEE. The V and J ends lost 1 base and 9 bases respectively, with 14 bases between them. The CDR3 DNA is TGTGCCAGCAGCTTGCGATTGTCAGGCCCTTCACCCCTCCACTTT. Encoded protein: CASSLRLSGPSPLHF.

V is TRBV4-3 and J is TRBJ2-7, with a possible D match to TRBD2 (5 bases). This CDR3 is 16 amino acids long. The V end lost 1 base, the J end lost 5 bases, and 18 bases lay between the germline ends. Germline-derived CDR1 and CDR2 are LGHNA and YSLEER. The CDR3 DNA reads TGCGCCAGCAGCCAAGGGGTTTCAACCGCGGGTGACGAGCAGTACTTC. It is translated as CASSQGVSTAGDEQYF.

J is TRBJ2-3 and V is TRBV5-1; 7 bases agree with TRBD1. Germline V CDR1 and CDR2: SGHRS, YFSETQ. V shed 4 bases, J shed 0 bases, and the junction held 8 bases outside the gene matches. This CDR3 has 16 amino acids. The CDR3: CASSPRGTASTDTQYF. In DNA form, the CDR3 reads TGCGCCAGCAGCCCCCGTGGGACAGCTAGCACAGATACGCAGTATTTT.

This clone has only a few counts. The CDR3 DNA sequence: TGTGCCAGCTCACCACCTGGGACCATCAACACTGAAGCTTTCTTT. Encoded protein: CASSPPGTINTEAFF. This rearrangement joins TRBV18 to TRBJ1-1; weak D call: TRBD1 (5 bases). CDR1 and CDR2 from the germline V gene are KGHSH and LQKENI. CDR3 length equals 15 residues. Deletions cut 0 bases from V and 2 bases from J, with 10 bases between.